The 24 T cell receptor beta chains below all came from one sample that was sequenced in a study of CD8+ T cells in alopecia areata. Documented treatment: oral pan-JAK inhibitor, 5-10 mg twice daily. cDNA reverse transcribed from extracted RNA served as the sequencing template. The data were produced by immunoSEQ multiplex PCR, yet TCRdb's version contains in-frame clones alone and is incomplete. This table holds roughly 170,000 clones, roughly 53% found once. Sequencing was performed on CD8+ T cells sorted from blood, taken at week 24, from a patient treated with tofacitinib. All receptors come from a human donor with alopecia areata.

This CDR3 reads CAWSVRIRTGEEGTEAFF. The CDR3 DNA follows: TGTGCCTGGAGTGTACGAATTAGGACAGGGGAAGAGGGCACTGAAGCTTTCTTT. The chain has TRBV30 and TRBJ1-1, with 9 bases aligning to TRBD1. This CDR3 has 18 residues. Trimming at V came to 0 bases and at J to 4 bases, leaving 15 bases not matched to a gene. Germline CDR1 is GTSNPN and CDR2 is SVGIG (reference sequence).

This clone was detected a few times. V gene TRBV19 combines with J gene TRBJ2-7; D unclear. V dropped 3 bases and J dropped 1 base, with 13 bases sitting between them. Germline CDR1 LNHDA, CDR2 SQIVND (reference sequence). The CDR3 spans 15 residues. In nucleotides, the CDR3 is TGTGCCAGTAGTATGTTCCTGGTCGAGTCCTACGAGCAGTACTTC. Its translation is CASSMFLVESYEQYF.

The chain links TRBV11-2 to TRBJ1-1, with D uncertain. CDR1 is SGHAT, CDR2 FQNNGV, per germline. Trimming cost V 1 base and J 1 base, with 4 bases left between them. This CDR3 has 13 amino acids. The CDR3 spells CASSLVWNTEAFF. The CDR3 DNA sequence: TGTGCCAGCAGCTTAGTGTGGAACACTGAAGCTTTCTTT.

The chain uses TRBV29-1 and TRBJ2-7; no definite D call. The CDR3 totals 14 residues. Germline assignment: CDR1 SQVTM and CDR2 ANQGSEA. The V end lost 0 bases, the J end lost 0 bases, and 9 bases lay between the germline ends. DNA of the CDR3: TGCAGCGTTGAAGACCCGGGTGTCTCCTACGAGCAGTACTTC. Translation: CSVEDPGVSYEQYF.

The rearrangement uses TRBV9 and TRBJ1-1; 11 bases map to TRBD1. The germline CDR1 and CDR2 sequences are SGDLS and YYNGEE. V gave up 1 base and J gave up 3 bases; unmatched junction bases: 11. The CDR3 is 18 residues long. The CDR3 is CASSVKPLDRGRDTEAFF. CDR3 in DNA: TGTGCCAGCAGCGTAAAACCCCTGGACAGGGGGCGCGACACTGAAGCTTTCTTT. The full variable domain, completed using reference TRBV9 and TRBJ1-1, is DSGVTQTPKHLITATGQRVTLRCSPRSGDLSVYWYQQSLDQGLQFLIQYYNGEERAKGNILERFSAQQFPDLHSELNLSSLELGDSALYFCASSVKPLDRGRDTEAFFGQGTRLTVV.

This clone was picked up a small number of times. The rearrangement joins TRBV5-6 to TRBJ2-7; 8 positions agree with TRBD1. The V and J ends lost 4 bases and 3 bases, in that order; junction bases with no gene match: 12. CDR3 length: 16 amino acids. Germline lookup yields CDR1 SGHDT and CDR2 YYEEEE. CDR3 sequence: CASSPWTGSALYEQYF. The CDR3 DNA reads TGTGCCAGCAGCCCATGGACAGGGTCAGCTCTCTACGAGCAGTACTTC. The full variable domain, completed using reference TRBV5-6 and TRBJ2-7, is DAGVTQSPTHLIKTRGQQVTLRCSPKSGHDTVSWYQQALGQGPQFIFQYYEEEERQRGNFPDRFSGHQFPNYSSELNVNALLLGDSALYLCASSPWTGSALYEQYFGPGTRLTVT.

V and J are TRBV13 and TRBJ1-5; 9 nucleotides match TRBD1. In germline, CDR1 is PRHDT, CDR2 FYEKMQ (reference sequence). The V gene end was trimmed by 8 bases and the J gene end by 5 bases; junction bases not matched to a gene: 7. The CDR3 totals 14 residues. The CDR3 loop is CASAGQGLYQPQHF. CDR3 DNA: TGTGCCAGCGCGGGACAGGGTTTGTATCAGCCCCAGCATTTT. The entire variable domain, with the rest obtained from reference TRBV13 and TRBJ1-5, is as follows: AAGVIQSPRHLIKEKRETATLKCYPIPRHDTVYWYQQGPGQDPQFLISFYEKMQSDKGSIPDRFSAQQFSDYHSELNMSSLELGDSALYFCASAGQGLYQPQHFGDGTRLSIL.

The gene calls are TRBV29-1 and TRBJ1-1; D remains unclear. The CDR3 has 12 amino acids. Per germline, CDR1 SQVTM and CDR2 ANQGSEA. V shed 7 bases and J shed 1 base, with 10 bases lying between them. The CDR3 region has the DNA TGCAGCGCCCGAATAGGGAACACTGAAGCTTTCTTT. This encodes CSARIGNTEAFF.

This clone was seen only a few times. The chain carries TRBV9 and TRBJ1-2, with 7 positions matching TRBD1. The CDR3 has 14 amino acids. V lost 9 bases and J lost 0; bases outside the gene matches: 8. Germline V gene sequence: CDR1 SGDLS, CDR2 YYNGEE. This CDR3 is CANSGQVTNYGYTF. The CDR3 DNA reads as TGTGCCAACTCCGGACAGGTGACTAACTATGGCTACACCTTC.

The rearrangement uses TRBV29-1 and TRBJ2-6; a possible D gene is TRBD2 (6 bases). V was cut by 7 bases and J by 4 bases, with 20 bases left in between. Germline CDR1 SQVTM, CDR2 ANQGSEA. The CDR3 covers 16 residues. The CDR3 nucleotides are TGCAGCGCCGCCTACAGGACGGGGAGGGGGGCCAACGTCCTGACTTTC. The encoded protein is CSAAYRTGRGANVLTF.

This clone showed up just a few times. The chain employs TRBV5-1 and TRBJ2-7; TRBD1 might be the D (6 bases). V was shortened by 4 bases and J by 3 bases, with 14 bases between the two germline ends. Germline loops: CDR1 SGHRS, CDR2 YFSETQ. The CDR3 runs 14 residues. The CDR3, as DNA: TGCGCCAGCAGCCATGGGGGCGGAAGCTACGAGCAGTACTTC. The encoded protein is CASSHGGGSYEQYF.

A word on this clone: One junction end disagrees with the germline gene, perhaps due to a read error. V usage is TRBV5-1 and J usage is TRBJ2-7; D is unclear. Germline CDR1 SGHRS, CDR2 YFSETQ. This CDR3 is built from 10 residues. CDR3 nucleotide sequence: TGCGCCAGCAGCCGGTTCGGTCGGCCCTTC. Protein product: CASSRFGRPF.

The chain uses TRBV12-5 and TRBJ1-2; no clear D. The V gene's germline CDR1 is LGHNT and CDR2 FRNRAP. The CDR3 sequence is 13 residues long. The ends were cut back, 2 bases at V and 6 bases at J, with 10 bases in the middle. The CDR3 nucleotides are TGTGCTAGTGGTTTGATGCGTCCGGATGGCTACACCTTC. Translating it yields CASGLMRPDGYTF. Together with reference TRBV12-5 and TRBJ1-2, the CDR3 gives the full variable domain: DARVTQTPRHKVTEMGQEVTMRCQPILGHNTVFWYRQTMMQGLELLAYFRNRAPLDDSGMPKDRFSAEMPDATLATLKIQPSEPRDSAVYFCASGLMRPDGYTFGSGTRLTVV.

This chain connects TRBV9 to TRBJ1-6; 9 bases line up with TRBD1. Germline V gene data show CDR1 as SGDLS and CDR2 as YYNGEE. This CDR3 has 17 residues. V lost 3 bases to trimming and J lost 7 bases; unmatched junction nucleotides: 11. The CDR3 DNA follows: TGTGCCAGCAGCGGCGGTTCTACAGGGGGCAGAAATTCACCCCTCCACTTT. Translated: CASSGGSTGGRNSPLHF.

The V call is TRBV29-1, the J call TRBJ2-7; TRBD1 agrees at 10 bases. V was pared by 4 bases and J by 0 bases, with 3 bases of the junction left unmatched. CDR1 and CDR2 (germline): SQVTM, ANQGSEA. This CDR3 is built from 14 residues. CDR3 loop: CSVAGQGSSYEQYF. Written as DNA, the CDR3 is TGCAGCGTTGCGGGACAGGGGAGCTCCTACGAGCAGTACTTC.

V is TRBV29-1 and J is TRBJ2-1; 8 bases are shared with TRBD2. The CDR3 has 13 amino acids. The germline V gene has CDR1 SQVTM and CDR2 ANQGSEA. V was clipped by 4 bases and J by 10 bases; unmatched bases: 9. The CDR3 here is CSVVFAGGLEQFF. As DNA, the CDR3 is TGCAGCGTTGTGTTTGCGGGGGGACTAGAGCAGTTCTTC.

J is TRBJ2-2 and V is TRBV27; TRBD2 matches 7 bases. V dropped 3 bases and J dropped 3; count of bases not matched to a gene: 4. CDR1 MNHEY and CDR2 SMNVEV come from the germline V gene (reference sequence). The CDR3 contains 15 residues. This CDR3 is CASSLSSGHTGELFF. The CDR3 nucleotides read TGTGCCAGCAGTTTGTCTAGCGGTCACACCGGGGAGCTGTTTTTT.

V usage is TRBV7-2 and J usage is TRBJ1-2; TRBD1 matches 7 bases. Germline lookup yields CDR1 SGHTA and CDR2 FQGNSA. This CDR3 contains 14 residues. With V trimmed by 5 bases and J by 6 bases, 9 bases remained unmatched. As DNA, the CDR3 is TGTGCCAGCAGCCTCGGGCTCAGGGGGAATGGCTACACCTTC. Its protein is CASSLGLRGNGYTF.

The genes are TRBV29-1 and TRBJ2-7, with TRBD2 matching over 7 bases. Germline V gene data show CDR1 as SQVTM and CDR2 as ANQGSEA. The CDR3 has 13 amino acids. CDR3 bases: TGCGTGGTTTGGGACTACAACTCCTACGAGCAGTACTTC. Protein: CVVWDYNSYEQYF.

With regard to this clone: This sample also contains other DNA sequences that code for the same CDR3. This chain links TRBV9 with TRBJ2-2; D may be TRBD2 (5 bases). This CDR3 has 13 amino acids. The V end lost 0 bases, the J end lost 5 bases, and 5 bases lay between the germline ends. Germline assignment: CDR1 SGDLS and CDR2 YYNGEE. The CDR3 loop reads CASSVGGTGELFF. The DNA for the CDR3 is TGTGCCAGCAGCGTAGGAGGGACCGGGGAGCTGTTTTTT.

This clone was seen a handful of times. The chain combines TRBV9 with TRBJ2-3; D unclear. V gave up 3 bases and J gave up 6 bases, with 14 bases separating them. The germline V gene has CDR1 SGDLS and CDR2 YYNGEE. This CDR3 spans 14 amino acids. The CDR3 region has the DNA TGTGCCAGCAGCGGAAGTCGGTTTTGGGATACGCAGTATTTT. Its translation is CASSGSRFWDTQYF.

The J gene is TRBJ2-5, the V gene TRBV5-6, with 7 positions matching TRBD2. V gave up 2 bases and J gave up 2 bases; unmatched junction bases: 6. The CDR3 is 15 residues long. Germline CDR1 is SGHDT and CDR2 is YYEEEE. The DNA of the CDR3 is TGTGCCAGCAGCTTTCAGCGGGGACCGCAAGAGACCCAGTACTTC. Its protein product is CASSFQRGPQETQYF.

The chain employs TRBV9 and TRBJ2-2, with TRBD2 matching 10 bases. The V and J ends lost 3 bases and 9 bases, in that order; junction bases with no gene match: 8. Germline CDR1 is SGDLS and CDR2 is YYNGEE. The CDR3 covers 15 residues. The CDR3: CASSGTSGAGWELFF. The CDR3 DNA sequence: TGTGCCAGCAGCGGTACTAGCGGGGCCGGGTGGGAGCTGTTTTTT.

This clone was seen a few times. The V call is TRBV10-3, the J call TRBJ2-3; D is ambiguous. The CDR3 length is 14 residues. In germline, CDR1 is ENHRY, CDR2 SYGVKD. The V end lost 0 bases, the J end lost 4 bases, and 8 bases lay between the germline ends. The CDR3 region has the DNA TGTGCCATCAGTGAGTCGGGCAGCGCAGATACGCAGTATTTT. Residues: CAISESGSADTQYF.